The sequence of this TCR beta chain was determined in a study of blood T cell repertoires in COVID-19. As for the study in general: PBMCs, B-cell-depleted T cells, or T cells provided the cDNA or gDNA that made up the material.

CDR1 and CDR2 (germline): SGHNT, YYREEE (reference sequence). The V gene end was trimmed by 10 bases and the J gene end by 1 base; junction bases not matched to a gene: 5. This CDR3 spans 13 amino acids. Participants were aged about 18 to 90 years, lived in over 20 US areas, and enrolled virtually. Allocation to cohorts depended on clinical history reported by the participants. This clone was found a few times. In the source study's methods: Quantification of nucleated cells was approximated via reference gene primer amplification. Repertoires were generated with immunoSEQ multiplex PCR, while TCRdb's copy carries only in-frame clones and drops some. V and J calls and clone size are copied from that table; D and trimming were computed from the DNA. The data show a few hundred thousand clones, approximately 90% seen once.

Source material: PBMCs or T cells enriched from blood (not recorded which). This TCR derives from a woman in her thirties or forties who had recovered from COVID-19. The V call is TRBV5-4, the J call TRBJ1-1; TRBD1 agrees at 9 bases. Written as DNA, the CDR3 is TGTGCCGTACAGGGGGCGCCGAACACTGAAGCTTTCTTT. The encoded protein is CAVQGAPNTEAFF.